This T cell receptor (beta chain) is from a study of blood T cell repertoires in COVID-19. Study as a whole: Italy, Spain and the United States were the sources of the convalescent and acute COVID-19 samples. Sample material is recorded as cDNA or gDNA derived from T cells, B-cell-depleted T cells, or PBMCs.

This clone was picked up a small number of times. Sequencing was performed with immunoSEQ multiplex PCR; in TCRdb, only in-frame clones are kept and a portion is missing. The sample yields approximately 66,000 clones, about 90% seen once. The CDR3 is 16 residues long. The V gene's germline CDR1 is SGHTA and CDR2 FQGNSA. V lost 3 bases to trimming and J lost 4 bases; unmatched junction nucleotides: 6. Sequences were obtained from peripheral blood. This clonotype was sampled from a human donor with active COVID-19. The donor label of this sample is uncertain. The chain combines TRBV7-2 with TRBJ2-7, with TRBD2 matching 13 bases. The CDR3 spells CASSFRGLAGTYEQYF. In DNA form, the CDR3 reads TGTGCCAGCAGCTTCCGGGGACTAGCGGGAACTTACGAGCAGTACTTC.